Detailed here is one T cell receptor beta chain. These data belong to a study of monozygotic twins with inflammatory bowel disease. TCRdb re-called the 5' RACE reads, yielding one record per CDR3 amino acid sequence without DNA. The sample table includes 350,000 to 400,000 distinct CDR3 sequences. The CDR3 totals 14 residues. CDR1 is SGHNT, CDR2 YENEEA, per germline. The chain is built from TRBV11-3 and TRBJ1-1. The TCR comes from a human donor with ulcerative colitis or Crohn's disease, or a healthy co-twin of an affected twin (not recorded which). The sample consisted of blood. CDR3 residues: CASSLQGQNTEAFF.